The rows below give T cell receptor beta chains drawn from one sample of a study of beta chain features in type 1 diabetes. Profiled with immunoSEQ multiplex PCR; TCRdb holds only in-frame clones, not every one. This table holds 65,000 to 100,000 clones, under 35% found once. The sequenced material came from stem cell memory CD4+ T cells from blood. The receptors come from a young woman in good health. Each CDR3 is given with its conserved first and last residue. Each record gives: clone size, D gene, J gene, V gene, CDR3 protein, CDR3 DNA. D genes are given only for firm matches. Rows may omit the clone size; those that give it use once, few, many or a size class.

>-|TRBD1|TRBJ1-2|TRBV27
CASSLFGGRGLGGYTF
TGTGCCAGCAGTTTATTTGGGGGTAGGGGGCTTGGTGGCTACACCTTC
>-|TRBD1|TRBJ1-5|TRBV4-1
CASSRDRGGNQPQHF
TGCGCCAGCAGCCGGGACAGGGGCGGCAATCAGCCCCAGCATTTT
>few|-|TRBJ2-3|TRBV2
CASTDSGSSTDTQYF
TGTGCCAGCACGGACTCGGGTTCTAGCACAGATACGCAGTATTTT
>-|TRBD2|TRBJ2-1|TRBV5-4
CASSSGTSGSNEQFF
TGTGCCAGCAGCAGCGGGACTAGCGGGAGCAATGAGCAGTTCTTC
>few|TRBD2|TRBJ2-1|TRBV7-9
CASSFEVLRGGYNEQFF
TGTGCCAGCAGCTTTGAAGTATTGCGGGGGGGCTACAATGAGCAGTTCTTC
>-|TRBD1|TRBJ2-1|TRBV30
CAWSPGQGWNEQFF
TGTGCCTGGAGTCCAGGACAGGGCTGGAATGAGCAGTTCTTC
>few|TRBD1|TRBJ2-4|TRBV4-3
CASSPTGVEDIQYF
TGCGCCAGCAGCCCAACAGGGGTTGAGGACATTCAGTACTTC
>-|TRBD2|TRBJ2-1|TRBV18
CASSPTSGRLGNEQFF
TGTGCCAGCTCACCGACTAGCGGGAGGTTGGGTAATGAGCAGTTCTTC
>-|-|TRBJ1-1|TRBV27
CASSYLINTEAFF
TGTGCCAGCAGTTACCTAATTAACACTGAAGCTTTCTTT
>-|-|TRBJ1-5|TRBV7-2
CASSLWTSRDQPQHF
TGTGCCAGCAGCTTATGGACAAGCAGGGATCAGCCCCAGCATTTT
>-|TRBD2|TRBJ2-1|TRBV27
CASSSGLAGFNEQFF
TGTGCCAGCAGTTCGGGACTAGCGGGATTCAATGAGCAGTTCTTC
>-|TRBD1|TRBJ2-2|TRBV14
CASSPRSGTVNTGELFF
TGTGCCAGCAGCCCCAGGTCCGGGACAGTCAACACCGGGGAGCTGTTTTTT
>-|TRBD1|TRBJ1-1|TRBV10-3
CAISESGDRSEAFF
TGTGCCATCAGTGAGTCGGGGGACAGGAGTGAAGCTTTCTTT
>once|TRBD2|TRBJ2-2|TRBV4-1
CASSQLLAGVNIGELFF
TGCGCCAGCAGCCAACTACTAGCGGGGGTAAACATCGGGGAGCTGTTTTTT
>-|TRBD2|TRBJ2-7|TRBV5-1
CASSLVSGSSYEQYF
TGCGCCAGCAGCTTGGTTAGCGGGAGCTCCTACGAGCAGTACTTC
>few|TRBD1|TRBJ2-3|TRBV30
CAAGTGGDTQYF
TGTGCCGCCGGGACAGGGGGAGATACGCAGTATTTT
>few|-|TRBJ1-1|TRBV9
CASSVGGGLVTEAFF
TGTGCCAGCAGCGTGGGTGGGGGCTTGGTAACTGAAGCTTTCTTT
>many|TRBD2|TRBJ2-7|TRBV30
CAWTAGSVEQYF
TGTGCCTGGACAGCGGGGTCGGTCGAGCAGTACTTC
>once|-|TRBJ2-7|TRBV10-3
CAISEREGVFEQYF
TGTGCCATCAGTGAGAGGGAAGGGGTGTTCGAGCAGTACTTC
>few|-|TRBJ2-5|TRBV18
CASSPRVEETQYF
TGTGCCAGCTCACCCCGAGTAGAAGAGACCCAGTACTTC
>-|TRBD2|TRBJ2-1|TRBV2
CASSDGGSGSWQFF
TGTGCCAGCAGTGATGGAGGTAGCGGGAGCTGGCAGTTCTTC
>many|-|TRBJ2-3|TRBV29-1
CSVDVGPDTQYF
TGCAGCGTTGATGTGGGGCCAGATACGCAGTATTTT
>-|-|TRBJ2-3|TRBV14
CASSQSRRDTQYF
TGTGCCAGCAGCCAATCAAGGAGAGATACGCAGTATTTT
>-|-|TRBJ1-5|TRBV19
CASGIGAGNQPQHF
TGTGCCAGCGGAATAGGCGCGGGCAATCAGCCCCAGCATTTT
>-|TRBD1|TRBJ1-1|TRBV7-9
CANRPDRGIVNTEAFF
TGTGCCAACAGGCCGGACAGGGGAATAGTGAACACTGAAGCTTTCTTT
>-|-|TRBJ2-2|TRBV7-2
CASSLDGTGELFF
TGTGCCAGCAGCTTAGACGGCACCGGGGAGCTGTTTTTT
>-|TRBD1|TRBJ2-3|TRBV7-9
CASSSGQWSTVTQYF
TGTGCCAGCAGCTCGGGACAGTGGAGCACAGTTACGCAGTATTTT